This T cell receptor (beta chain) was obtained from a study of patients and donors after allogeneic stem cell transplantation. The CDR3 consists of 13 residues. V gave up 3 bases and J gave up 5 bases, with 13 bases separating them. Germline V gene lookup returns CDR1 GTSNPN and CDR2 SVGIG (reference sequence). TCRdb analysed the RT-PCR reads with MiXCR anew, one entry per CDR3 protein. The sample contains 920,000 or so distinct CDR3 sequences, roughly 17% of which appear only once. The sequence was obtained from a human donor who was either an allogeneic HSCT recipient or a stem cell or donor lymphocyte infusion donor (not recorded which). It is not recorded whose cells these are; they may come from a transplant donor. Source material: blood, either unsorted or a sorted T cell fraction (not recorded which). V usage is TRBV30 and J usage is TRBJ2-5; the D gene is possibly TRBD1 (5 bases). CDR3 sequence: CAWRAGAGETQYF. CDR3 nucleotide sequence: TGTGCCTGGAGAGCTGGGGCCGGGGAGACCCAGTACTTC.